These T cell receptor beta chains were read from a single sample in a study of Graves' ophthalmopathy and Graves' hyperthyroidism. TCRdb itself ran the multiplex PCR reads through MiXCR, one entry per CDR3 protein. The table lists almost 750,000 distinct CDR3 sequences, approximately 40% of them singletons. Sample: peripheral blood. These receptors all stem from an adult man with Graves' ophthalmopathy. The CDR3 runs from the conserved cysteine through the conserved F or W. The D gene is left open where the match is weak. Size is omitted from some rows. Given values are once, few, many or a class for expanded clones.

D,V,size,J,CDR3,DNA
TRBD1,TRBV7-2,-,TRBJ2-7,CASSLSGGPYEQYF,TGTGCCAGCAGCTTGTCAGGGGGACCCTACGAGCAGTACTTC
-,TRBV9,many,TRBJ2-7,CASSVTASSYEQYF,TGTGCCAGCAGCGTAACAGCCAGCTCCTACGAGCAGTACTTC
-,TRBV7-2,many,TRBJ2-7,CASNRTPGMSLHEQYF,TGTGCCAGCAACCGAACCCCAGGGATGAGCCTCCACGAGCAGTACTTC
TRBD1,TRBV11-2,-,TRBJ2-1,CASSLVTTGETNEQFF,TGTGCCAGCAGCTTAGTGACGACAGGGGAAACCAATGAGCAGTTCTTC
-,TRBV7-9,few,TRBJ2-7,CASQARYEQYF,TGTGCCAGCCAAGCCCGCTACGAGCAGTACTTC
-,TRBV10-3,-,TRBJ1-1,CAISEGGRNTEAFF,TGTGCCATCAGTGAGGGAGGACGGAACACTGAAGCTTTCTTT
TRBD1,TRBV29-1,many,TRBJ1-2,CSVEEGTGTGGNYGYTF,TGCAGCGTTGAAGAGGGTACCGGGACAGGGGGCAACTATGGCTACACCTTC
TRBD2,TRBV29-1,few,TRBJ2-3,CSVVPLLAGVLDTQYF,TGCAGCGTTGTGCCCTTACTAGCGGGGGTGCTAGATACGCAGTATTTT
-,TRBV7-9,-,TRBJ1-2,CASSINSLTYGYTF,TGTGCCAGCAGTATCAACAGTCTAACCTATGGCTACACCTTC
TRBD1,TRBV24-1,few,TRBJ1-2,CASSLSTGYSGYTF,TGTGCCAGCAGTTTATCGACAGGGTATAGTGGCTACACCTTC
TRBD1,TRBV7-9,-,TRBJ1-4,CASSPGQGARYEKLFF,TGTGCCAGCAGCCCCGGACAGGGGGCGCGTTACGAAAAACTGTTTTTT
-,TRBV19,many,TRBJ1-2,CASSWALGGYTF,TGTGCCAGTTCTTGGGCCCTTGGAGGCTACACCTTC
-,TRBV10-3,many,TRBJ1-1,CAISETGNMNTEAFF,TGTGCCATCAGTGAGACAGGGAACATGAACACTGAAGCTTTCTTT
-,TRBV20-1,few,TRBJ2-5,CSARNGAGTQYF,TGCAGTGCTAGAAACGGTGCGGGGACCCAGTACTTC